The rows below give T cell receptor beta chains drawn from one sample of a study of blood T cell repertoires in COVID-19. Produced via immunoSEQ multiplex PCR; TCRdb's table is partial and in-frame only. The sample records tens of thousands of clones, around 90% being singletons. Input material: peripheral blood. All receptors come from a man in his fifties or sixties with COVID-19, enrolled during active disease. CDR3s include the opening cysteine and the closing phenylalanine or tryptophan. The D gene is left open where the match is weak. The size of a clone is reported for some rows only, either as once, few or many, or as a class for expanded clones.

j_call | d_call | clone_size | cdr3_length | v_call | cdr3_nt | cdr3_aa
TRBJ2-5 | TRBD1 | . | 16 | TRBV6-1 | TGTGCCAGCAGTGCCGGGACAGGGCCCGGTTTTCTGACCCAGTACTTC | CASSAGTGPGFLTQYF
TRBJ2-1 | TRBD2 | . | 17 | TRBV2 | TGTGCCATCAAAGGAGGACTAGCGGAAAGCTCCTACAATGAGCAGTTCTTC | CAIKGGLAESSYNEQFF
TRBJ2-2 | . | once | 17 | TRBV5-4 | TGTGCCAGCAGCTTGGGTTTTGACACAGCAAACACCGGGGAGCTGTTTTTT | CASSLGFDTANTGELFF
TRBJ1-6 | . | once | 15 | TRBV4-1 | TGCGCCAGCAGCCAAGATCTATCCAGGGGTTGGCCCCTCCACTTT | CASSQDLSRGWPLHF
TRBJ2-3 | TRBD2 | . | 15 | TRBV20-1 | TGCAGTGCTAGTAGCAGCGGGGGGCGTACAGATACGCAGTATTTT | CSASSSGGRTDTQYF
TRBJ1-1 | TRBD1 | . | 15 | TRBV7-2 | TGTGCCAGCAGCGCCCCGGGACAGCTGAACACTGAAGCTTTCTTT | CASSAPGQLNTEAFF
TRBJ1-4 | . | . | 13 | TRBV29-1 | TGCAGCGTTGGGTACAGAATGAATGAAAAACTGTTTTTT | CSVGYRMNEKLFF
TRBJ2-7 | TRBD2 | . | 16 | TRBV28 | TGTGCCAGCAGTTCCCCCGGACTAGTCCAGTCCTACGAGCAGTACTTC | CASSSPGLVQSYEQYF
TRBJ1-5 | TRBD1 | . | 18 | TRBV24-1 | TGTGCCACCAGTGAAACGACAGGGCCCCTGGGAAGCAATCAGCCCCAGCATTTT | CATSETTGPLGSNQPQHF
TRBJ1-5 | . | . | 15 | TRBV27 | TGTGCCAGCAGTTTTGTCAGGGGTGGCAATCAGCCCCAGCATTTT | CASSFVRGGNQPQHF
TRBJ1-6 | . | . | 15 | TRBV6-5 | TGTGCCAGCAGTTACGGTCCGCAGGGTAGCTCACCCCTCCACTTT | CASSYGPQGSSPLHF
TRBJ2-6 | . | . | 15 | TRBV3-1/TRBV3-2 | TGTGCCAGCAGCCCATGGGAGACTGGGGCCAACGTCCTGACTTTC | CASSPWETGANVLTF
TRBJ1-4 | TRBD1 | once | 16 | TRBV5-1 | TGCGCCAGCAGCCGGACAGGGGTGACAACTAATGAAAAACTGTTTTTT | CASSRTGVTTNEKLFF
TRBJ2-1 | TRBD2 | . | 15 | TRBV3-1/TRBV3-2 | TGTGCCAGCAGCCTGGCGGGGGGCCCCAACAATGAGCAGTTCTTC | CASSLAGGPNNEQFF
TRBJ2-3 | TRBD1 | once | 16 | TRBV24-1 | TGTGCCACCAGTGATTCGGGACAGGGGTCGGTAGATACGCAGTATTTT | CATSDSGQGSVDTQYF
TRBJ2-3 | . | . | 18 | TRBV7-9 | TGTGCCAGCAGCGCCCCCCGTGTGCAGGGTTACAATAGCGATACGCAGTATTTT | CASSAPRVQGYNSDTQYF